Listed here is a single T cell receptor beta chain. This record belongs to a study of OX40 agonist ivuxolimab in advanced cancers. The CDR3 length is 14 residues. Germline V gene lookup returns CDR1 SNHLY and CDR2 FYNNEI. V lost 5 bases and J 5 bases, leaving 12 bases between the germline ends. Some clones are missing from TCRdb's copy, which holds only in-frame ones; the method was immunoSEQ multiplex PCR. The sample lists about 79,000 clones; approximately 85% were seen once. V and J are TRBV2 and TRBJ2-2; D uncertain. This sample comprised CD4+ or CD8+ T cells sorted from blood, obtained in a trial of the OX40 agonist ivuxolimab. This sequence originates from an adult with an advanced solid tumor such as melanoma, head and neck, liver or kidney cancer. The CDR3 region has the DNA TGTGCCAGCAGTCTCTCGGGCCCAACCGGGGAGCTGTTTTTT. Its protein is CASSLSGPTGELFF.